These 8 T cell receptor beta chains came from one sample sequenced in a study of T cell clonality in common variable immunodeficiency. Assay: immunoSEQ multiplex PCR; the TCRdb copy retains only in-frame clones and omits some. Altogether around 19,000 clones were found in the sample, and no singletons occur. No antigen has been assigned to these receptors. Study-wide points: In common variable immunodeficiency, TCR beta chains reportedly carried fewer deletions and N-nucleotide insertions.

Sample: peripheral blood mononuclear cells. Receptors were obtained from a human donor with common variable immunodeficiency.

This clone has only a few counts. CDR3 amino acids: CASSPSQGSYGYTF. The sequenced CDR3 bases are TGTGCCAGCAGCCCTTCTCAGGGGTCCTATGGC. The rearrangement links TRBV7-3 to TRBJ1-2; TRBD1 is a possible D gene (6 bases). Read sequence stops 3 residues before the CDR3 end, and the germline J gene provides the missing end. V gave up 5 bases and J gave up 4 bases, with 14 bases separating them. The germline V gene has CDR1 SGHTA and CDR2 FQGTGA. The CDR3 loop spans 14 amino acids.

This clone was recorded a few times. The read is 3 residues too short to cover the CDR3 end, so that end is filled in from the germline J gene. The chain recombines TRBV7-2 with TRBJ2-3, with D hard to call. The CDR3 totals 13 residues. V shed 3 bases and J shed 6 bases, with 10 bases lying between them. The V gene's germline CDR1 is SGHTA and CDR2 FQGNSA. The covered CDR3 bases are TGTGCCAGCAGCTTTCTAGTAACCGATACG. As protein: CASSFLVTDT. The complete CDR3 sequence is CASSFLVTDTQYF.

This clone was detected ten times or more. The CDR3 goes on 3 residues after the read ends, and that part is filled in from the germline J gene. The V gene is TRBV7-9, the J gene TRBJ1-3, with D possibly matching TRBD1 (5 bases). V lost 4 bases and J 2 bases, leaving 12 bases between the germline ends. Germline CDR1 and CDR2: SEHNR and FQNEAQ (reference sequence). This CDR3 has 15 residues. CDR3 loop: CASSSLGGAGNTIYF. CDR3 DNA (partial): TGTGCCAGCAGCTCGCTCGGGGGTGCTGGAAACACC.

As to this clone: The CDR3 end lies 3 residues beyond the end of the read and is filled in from the germline J gene. This chain connects TRBV5-1 to TRBJ2-3; D is unresolved. Germline values: CDR1 SGHRS, CDR2 YFSETQ. Trimming stripped 1 base from V and 6 bases from J, with 15 bases between. This CDR3 region has 15 residues. The CDR3 protein is CASSLLLVSSDTQYF. CDR3 bases read: TGCGCCAGCAGCTTGTTATTGGTTTCTAGTGATACG.

This clone has ten or more counts. The CDR3 end lies 3 residues beyond the end of the read and is filled in from the germline J gene. The J gene is TRBJ2-1, the V gene TRBV7-2, with 11 bases aligning to TRBD2. CDR3 size: 15 residues. CDR1 and CDR2 from the germline V gene are SGHTA and FQGNSA. J was trimmed by 4 bases and V by 5 bases; bases with no gene match: 4. The CDR3 bases that were read are TGTGCCAGCAGCCTAATAGCGGGAGGGTACAATGAG. This gives the protein CASSLIAGGYNE. The CDR3 in full is CASSLIAGGYNEQFF.

This clone was picked up a small number of times. The CDR3 end is not reached by the read, which stops 3 residues before it; the germline J gene fills it in. This chain uses TRBV2 with TRBJ1-5; D gene unclear. Trimming shortened V by 0 bases and J by 7 bases, and 13 bases separated the two germline ends. The length of the CDR3 is 15 residues. Germline V gives CDR1 SNHLY, CDR2 FYNNEI. This chain's CDR3 is CASSEAVPGWQPQHF. CDR3 DNA, as far as it was read: TGTGCCAGCAGTGAAGCGGTGCCGGGGTGGCAGCCC.

This clone was observed at least ten times. The read ends 3 residues early relative to the CDR3; the germline J gene fills the gap. The J gene is TRBJ1-1, the V gene TRBV5-5; 9 bases line up with TRBD1. The V and J ends lost 5 bases and 0 bases, in that order; junction bases with no gene match: 5. Germline CDR1 and CDR2: SGHKS and YYEKEE (reference sequence). The CDR3 contains 15 residues. Incomplete CDR3 DNA: TGTGCCAGCAGTTCGGGACAGGGATTGAACACTGAA. Translation gives CASSSGQGLNTE. The full CDR3 sequence reads CASSSGQGLNTEAFF. The variable domain in full, with the rest retrieved from reference TRBV5-5 and TRBJ1-1, is DAGVTQSPTHLIKTRGQQVTLRCSPISGHKSVSWYQQVLGQGPQFIFQYYEKEERGRGNFPDRFSARQFPNYSSELNVNALLLGDSALYLCASSSGQGLNTEAFFGQGTRLTVV.

Points on this clone: The read finishes 3 residues shy of the CDR3 end, and the germline J gene is used to complete it. V usage is TRBV6-2 or TRBV6-3 and J usage is TRBJ1-3; tentative D call: TRBD1 (5 bases). Germline-derived CDR1 and CDR2 are MNHEY and SVGEGT. The ends were cut back, 5 bases at V and 0 bases at J, with 14 bases in the middle. The CDR3 totals 16 residues. The CDR3 DNA, read in part, is TGTGCCAGCAGTCAGACGGACAAAGTCTCTGGAAACACC. It is translated as CASSQTDKVSGNT. The CDR3 in its entirety is CASSQTDKVSGNTIYF.